This T cell receptor beta chain was sequenced in a study of PD-1 blockade in classical Hodgkin lymphoma. Study-level points and caveats: Undefined causes, possibly disease activity or prior therapy, underlie the repertoire differences. Complete responders possessed baseline diversity comparable to newly diagnosed patients.

The CDR3 extends over 15 amino acids. Per the germline V gene, CDR1 is SGHRS and CDR2 is YFSETQ. The trim removed 0 bases at V and 0 bases at J, leaving 3 bases unmatched. The repertoire was sequenced with immunoSEQ multiplex PCR; TCRdb's copy has only in-frame clones and lacks some. This sample has about 98,000 clones, with roughly 92% found just once. Points on this clone: What it binds is not known.

With no exception, relapse followed autologous stem cell transplantation in all patients, and brentuximab vedotin exposure varied. The V and J genes are TRBV5-1 and TRBJ2-7; TRBD2 matches at 7 bases. The TCR was taken from a human donor with classical Hodgkin lymphoma. The starting material was peripheral blood mononuclear cells (PBMCs), obtained at baseline. In DNA, the CDR3 is TGCGCCAGCAGCTTGGGAGGGACTAACTCCTACGAGCAGTACTTC. It yields the protein CASSLGGTNSYEQYF.